These T cell receptor beta chains were read from a single sample in a study of shared clonotypes between healthy human individuals. Produced via immunoSEQ multiplex PCR; TCRdb's table is partial and in-frame only. The data show about 2.4 million clones, approximately 93% seen once. Sequencing was carried out using naive CD4+ T cells from PBMCs. The receptor source for this set is a man aged 18 to 29 in good health. Some clones in this sample may be carry-over from other donors' samples. CDR3s include the opening cysteine and the closing phenylalanine or tryptophan. The D gene is left open where the match is weak. For some rows the clone size is stated as once, few or many, or as a class when expanded; others skip it.

TRBV4-3	TRBJ2-5	-	once	TGCGCCAGCAGCCAGGCAGGGTACCAAGAGACCCAGTACTTC	CASSQAGYQETQYF
TRBV18	TRBJ2-1	TRBD2	few	TGTGCCAGCTCACCGGGACTAGCGGACAATGAGCAGTTCTTC	CASSPGLADNEQFF
TRBV6-5	TRBJ2-7	-	-	TGTGCCAGCAGTTCTCCGCGGATGCCCTACGAGCAGTACTTC	CASSSPRMPYEQYF
TRBV28	TRBJ1-2	-	-	TGTGCCAGCAGTTTACAGGCTCTAAACTATGGCTACACCTTC	CASSLQALNYGYTF
TRBV28	TRBJ1-2	-	-	TGTGCCAGCAGTTCAACTCTCAGGGGCAACTATGGCTACACCTTC	CASSSTLRGNYGYTF
TRBV7-9	TRBJ2-3	-	-	TGTGCCAGCAGCCGACGAGACTGGGAATCGCAGTATTTT	CASSRRDWESQYF
TRBV5-1	TRBJ1-5	-	-	TGCGCCAGCAGCGAACAGGGTTTGAGCAATCAGCCCCAGCATTTT	CASSEQGLSNQPQHF
TRBV15	TRBJ2-5	TRBD2	-	TGTGCCACCAGCAGAGGAAGGCTAGCGGGGGGCCGCCAAGAGACCCAGTACTTC	CATSRGRLAGGRQETQYF
TRBV7-9	TRBJ1-2	-	-	TGTGCCAGCAGCTTTAGGCAGGCAGGTGGCTACACCTTC	CASSFRQAGGYTF
TRBV18	TRBJ1-1	-	-	TGTGCCAGCTCACCCCAAGGACCCTCGAACACTGAAGCTTTCTTT	CASSPQGPSNTEAFF
TRBV10-3	TRBJ1-2	TRBD1	-	TGTGCCATCAGACCATGGGACAGCGGCTATGGCTACACCTTC	CAIRPWDSGYGYTF
TRBV7-8	TRBJ1-5	TRBD1	once	TGTGCCAGCAGCTCCCGCCTGATAGTCAGGGGGGAGGATCAGCCCCAGCATTTT	CASSSRLIVRGEDQPQHF
TRBV5-6	TRBJ2-3	-	-	TGTGCCAGCAGCTTGGTGCAGGGACTCTTGGATTCAGATACGCAGTATTTT	CASSLVQGLLDSDTQYF
TRBV5-1	TRBJ2-7	-	-	TGCGCCAGCGCGGTAGACACTTACTACGAGCAGTACTTC	CASAVDTYYEQYF
TRBV7-3	TRBJ2-2	TRBD1	-	TGTGCCAGCAGCTTATATGTGACAGGGGCTTTCACCGGGGAGCTGTTTTTT	CASSLYVTGAFTGELFF
TRBV27	TRBJ1-1	-	-	TGTGCCAGCAGTTTATCCCGCCCCCTTGGGGCTTCAGAAGCTTTCTTT	CASSLSRPLGASEAFF
TRBV30	TRBJ1-3	TRBD1	-	TGTGCCACTCAGCTTGGGACAGGGGGAAACACCATATATTTT	CATQLGTGGNTIYF
TRBV27	TRBJ1-1	-	-	TGTGCCAGCAGTAGCCCACTCGGTGGGAACACTGAAGCTTTCTTT	CASSSPLGGNTEAFF
TRBV11-3	TRBJ2-5	-	-	TGTGCCAGCAGCCCGAGGGACCGCCAAGAGACCCAGTACTTC	CASSPRDRQETQYF
TRBV7-2	TRBJ2-3	TRBD2	once	TGTGCCAGCAGCTCGCCTAGCGGGAGGCGCACAGATACGCAGTATTTT	CASSSPSGRRTDTQYF
TRBV5-4	TRBJ2-3	TRBD2	-	TGTGCCAGCAGCCGGGCCGCGCGGGAGTCCCCAGATACGCAGTATTTT	CASSRAARESPDTQYF
TRBV6-5	TRBJ2-7	-	-	TGTGCCAGCAGTTACTCAGGGGGGCACACCTACGAGCAGTACTTC	CASSYSGGHTYEQYF
TRBV29-1	TRBJ2-3	-	-	TGCAGCGTTGAAGGACCTCTCCCGCCAGATACGCAGTATTTT	CSVEGPLPPDTQYF
TRBV6-6	TRBJ1-5	-	once	TGTGCCAGCAGTTACCCCAGGGGTGCGGGAAATCAGCCCCAGCATTTT	CASSYPRGAGNQPQHF
TRBV29-1	TRBJ2-4	-	once	TGCAGCGTTGAAGAAGGCAACTTC	CSVEEGNF
TRBV4-3	TRBJ2-1	-	-	TGCGCCAGCAGCCGCGGGATAACAGGTGAGCAGTTCTTC	CASSRGITGEQFF
TRBV5-1	TRBJ2-3	-	-	TGCGCCAGCAGCTTGTCTCGCGGGAGCACAGATACGCAGTATTTT	CASSLSRGSTDTQYF
TRBV28	TRBJ1-3	-	-	TGTGCCACACAGAAGCTCGGGGCATTAGGAAACACCATATATTTT	CATQKLGALGNTIYF
TRBV5-1	TRBJ1-2	-	-	TGCGCCAGCAGCTTGGAACCTGGGACGCAAATTGGCTACACCTTC	CASSLEPGTQIGYTF
TRBV18	TRBJ1-1	TRBD1	-	TGTGCCAGCTCACCAGGGACAGGGGGCATTAGGACTGAAGCTTTCTTT	CASSPGTGGIRTEAFF
TRBV18	TRBJ2-1	TRBD1	-	TGTGCCAGCTCGCCTTCCCGGGACAGTTACAATGAGCAGTTCTTC	CASSPSRDSYNEQFF
TRBV2	TRBJ2-1	TRBD2	-	TGTGCCAGCAGTGAGAGGGGACTAGCGGGTTACAATGAGCAGTTCTTC	CASSERGLAGYNEQFF
TRBV2	TRBJ1-4	TRBD1	-	TGTGCCAGCAATCCGGGACAGGATTTAGCAACTAATGAAAAACTGTTTTTT	CASNPGQDLATNEKLFF
TRBV6-5	TRBJ2-7	TRBD2	once	TGTGCCAGCAGTTACTCACACGGGAGGACCTACGAGCAGTACTTC	CASSYSHGRTYEQYF
TRBV14	TRBJ2-6	-	-	TGTGCCAGCAGCCGAAAGGCTGGGGCCAACGTCCTGACTTTC	CASSRKAGANVLTF
TRBV28	TRBJ1-3	TRBD1	-	TGTGCCAGCAGTTTATCGGACAGGGGGCCGGAAAACACCATATATTTT	CASSLSDRGPENTIYF
TRBV28	TRBJ1-6	-	-	TGTGCCATCAAACGGGTAGGGGTAGCACCCCTCCACTTT	CAIKRVGVAPLHF
TRBV9	TRBJ1-4	-	-	TGTGCCAGCAGCCCCCAGACCTCTTCAGGAGAAAAACTGTTTTTT	CASSPQTSSGEKLFF
TRBV7-2	TRBJ2-4	TRBD1	-	TGTGCCAGCAGCCCCACCCACGCAGGGGGTAATAAAAACATTCAGTACTTC	CASSPTHAGGNKNIQYF
TRBV25-1	TRBJ2-5	TRBD2	-	TGTGCCAGCAGTGAATATACTAGCGGGAGGGTTTGGGAGACCCAGTACTTC	CASSEYTSGRVWETQYF
TRBV28	TRBJ2-2	TRBD1	-	TGTGCCAGCAGTGGGGGGGACAGGGTTCCCGGGGAGCTGTTTTTT	CASSGGDRVPGELFF
TRBV4-2	TRBJ2-1	-	once	TGTGCCAGCAGCCCTACCCTCCAGGCGTCAAGCTCCTACAATGAGCAGTTCTTC	CASSPTLQASSSYNEQFF
TRBV29-1	TRBJ2-1	TRBD1	-	TGCAGCGTTGAAAGTGCTAAGAGACAGGGGGCAAATGAGCAGTTCTTC	CSVESAKRQGANEQFF
TRBV10-2	TRBJ1-1	TRBD1	-	TGCGCCAGCAGCCTCCAGGGGGCGAACACTGAAGCTTTCTTT	CASSLQGANTEAFF
TRBV10-3	TRBJ2-7	-	-	TGTGCCATCAGTGTAGGTAGCGGTTACGAGCAGTACTTC	CAISVGSGYEQYF
TRBV10-3	TRBJ2-1	TRBD2	once	TGTGCCATCAGTGACGGGACTAGCGGGCCGATCTCCTACAATGAGCAGTTCTTC	CAISDGTSGPISYNEQFF
TRBV6-4	TRBJ2-5	-	-	TGTGCCAGCAGTGATGTGGCAGGGAGGCGCGAGACCCAGTACTTC	CASSDVAGRRETQYF
TRBV4-3	TRBJ1-1	TRBD1	-	TGCGCCAGCAGCCGAGCCCGACAGGGGGCGCCGAACACTGAAGCTTTCTTT	CASSRARQGAPNTEAFF
TRBV5-1	TRBJ1-3	TRBD1	-	TGCGCCAGCAGCTTGACCGCAGGGGGATATGGAAACACCATATATTTT	CASSLTAGGYGNTIYF
TRBV5-1	TRBJ2-5	-	-	TGCGCCAGCAGCTTGATAGTCCAAGAGACCCAGTACTTC	CASSLIVQETQYF
TRBV6-6	TRBJ2-6	-	-	TGTGCCAGCACCCCGGCGGGGGCCAACGTCCTGACTTTC	CASTPAGANVLTF
TRBV9	TRBJ2-1	-	-	TGTGCCAGCAGCGCGCCGGTCGATGAGCAGTTCTTC	CASSAPVDEQFF
TRBV27	TRBJ2-5	TRBD2	-	TGTGCCAGCAGTGCGAGACTAGCGGGGGGGGTCGGGACCCAGTACTTC	CASSARLAGGVGTQYF
TRBV7-6	TRBJ1-1	-	-	TGTGCCAGCAGCGACTCTCCCACAGGGAACACTGAAGCTTTCTTT	CASSDSPTGNTEAFF
TRBV6-1	TRBJ2-7	-	-	TGTGCCAGCAGTGCGGGGGCTCCCTACGAGCAGTACTTC	CASSAGAPYEQYF
TRBV18	TRBJ1-1	-	-	TGTGCCAGCTCACCACGCAACACTGAAGCTTTCTTT	CASSPRNTEAFF
TRBV28	TRBJ1-2	TRBD1	-	TGTGCCAGCAGTCCGGCAGGACAGGGATGGGTTGGCTACACCTTC	CASSPAGQGWVGYTF